The sequence of this TCR beta chain was determined in a study of a mutant IDH1 vaccine in newly diagnosed glioma. In the study overall: Treated patients showed a male proportion of around 62%, a female proportion of roughly 38%, and a mean age of about 44 years.

With respect to this clone: The antigen remains unidentified.

This CDR3 has 16 residues. Germline V gives CDR1 SEHNR, CDR2 FQNEAQ (reference sequence). Deletions cut 5 bases from V and 2 bases from J, with 16 bases between. The time point was: week 47, end of study. All doses held 300 ug of mutant IDH1 20-mer peptide, with topical imiquimod. Measured with immunoSEQ multiplex PCR; TCRdb has only the in-frame clones, and not every one. This sample has around 60,000 clones, with around 86% found just once. Whole-study findings and limits: Immune responses induced by vaccination arose in about 93% of the patients.

The V call is TRBV7-9, the J call TRBJ2-1; TRBD1 might be the D (6 bases). This clonotype was sampled from a man aged 25 to 40 with glioma. This material consisted of PBMCs, taken from a glioma patient whose treatment included an IDH1 peptide vaccine. The CDR3 DNA follows: TGTGCCAGCAGCCCCACCCCCAGGGGAACCTACAATGAGCAGTTCTTC. It yields the protein CASSPTPRGTYNEQFF.